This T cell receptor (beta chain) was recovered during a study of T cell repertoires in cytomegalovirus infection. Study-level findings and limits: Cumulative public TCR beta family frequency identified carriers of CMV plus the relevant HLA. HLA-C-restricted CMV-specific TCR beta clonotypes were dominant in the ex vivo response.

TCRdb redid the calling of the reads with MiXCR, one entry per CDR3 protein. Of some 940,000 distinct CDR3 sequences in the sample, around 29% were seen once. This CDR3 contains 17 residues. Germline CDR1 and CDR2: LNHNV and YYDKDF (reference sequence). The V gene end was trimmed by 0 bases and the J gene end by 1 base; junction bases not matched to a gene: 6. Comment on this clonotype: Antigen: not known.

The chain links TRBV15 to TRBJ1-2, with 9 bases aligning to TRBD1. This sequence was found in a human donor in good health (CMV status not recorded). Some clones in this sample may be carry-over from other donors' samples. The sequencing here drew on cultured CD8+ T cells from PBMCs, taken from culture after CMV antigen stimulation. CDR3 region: CATSRDHGTGFNYGYTF. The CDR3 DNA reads TGTGCCACCAGCAGAGATCACGGGACAGGGTTTAACTATGGCTACACCTTC.